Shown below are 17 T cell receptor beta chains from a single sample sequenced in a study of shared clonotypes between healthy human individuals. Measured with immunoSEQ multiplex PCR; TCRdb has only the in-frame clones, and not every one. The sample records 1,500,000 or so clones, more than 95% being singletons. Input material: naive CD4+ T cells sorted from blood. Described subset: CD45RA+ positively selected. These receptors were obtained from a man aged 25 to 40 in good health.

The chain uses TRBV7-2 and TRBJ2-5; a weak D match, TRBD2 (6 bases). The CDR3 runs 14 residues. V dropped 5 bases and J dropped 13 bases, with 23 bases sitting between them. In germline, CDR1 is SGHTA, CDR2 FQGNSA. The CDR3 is CASSPRMGVEGGYF. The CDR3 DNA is TGTGCCAGCAGCCCAAGGATGGGTGTGGAGGGTGGGTACTTC.

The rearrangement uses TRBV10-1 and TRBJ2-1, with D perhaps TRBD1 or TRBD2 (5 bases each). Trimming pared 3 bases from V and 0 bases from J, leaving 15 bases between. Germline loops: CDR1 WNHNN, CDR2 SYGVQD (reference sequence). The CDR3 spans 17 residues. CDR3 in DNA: TGCGCCAGCAGTGAACGGTTGTTGGGGACCTCCTACAATGAGCAGTTCTTC. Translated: CASSERLLGTSYNEQFF.

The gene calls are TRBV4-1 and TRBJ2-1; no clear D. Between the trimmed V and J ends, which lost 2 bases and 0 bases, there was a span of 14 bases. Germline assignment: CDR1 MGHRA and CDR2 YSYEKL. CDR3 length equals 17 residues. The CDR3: CASSQTGTRSSYNEQFF. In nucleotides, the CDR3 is TGCGCCAGCAGCCAAACCGGTACCAGGAGCTCCTACAATGAGCAGTTCTTC.

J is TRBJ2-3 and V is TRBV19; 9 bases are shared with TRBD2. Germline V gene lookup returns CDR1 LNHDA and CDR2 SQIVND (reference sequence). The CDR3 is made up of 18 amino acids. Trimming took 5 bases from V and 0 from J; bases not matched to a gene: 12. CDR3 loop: CASSSRPTSGYSTDTQYF. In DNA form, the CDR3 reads TGTGCCAGTAGTTCCCGCCCGACTAGCGGTTATAGCACAGATACGCAGTATTTT.

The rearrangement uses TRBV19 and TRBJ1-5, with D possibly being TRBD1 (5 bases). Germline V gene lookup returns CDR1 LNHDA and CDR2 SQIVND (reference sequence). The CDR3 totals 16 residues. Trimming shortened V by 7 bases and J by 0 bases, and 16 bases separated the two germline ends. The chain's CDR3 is CASTQSTAYSNQPQHF. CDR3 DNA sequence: TGTGCCAGTACCCAGTCGACAGCCTATAGCAATCAGCCCCAGCATTTT.

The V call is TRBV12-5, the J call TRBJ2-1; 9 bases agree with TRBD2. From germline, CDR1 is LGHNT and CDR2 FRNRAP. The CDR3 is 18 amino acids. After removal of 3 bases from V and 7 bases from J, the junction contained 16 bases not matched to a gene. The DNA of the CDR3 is TGTGCTAGTGGTTTCACCTTTACCGGGACTAGCAATACTAATGAGCAGTTCTTC. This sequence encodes CASGFTFTGTSNTNEQFF.

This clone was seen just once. CDR3 sequence reads: CSVHGGDGYTF. The CDR3, as DNA: TGCAGCGTCCACGGGGGTGATGGCTACACCTTC. The chain links TRBV29-1 to TRBJ1-2; a weak D match, TRBD1 (5 bases). The CDR3 consists of 11 residues. CDR1 and CDR2 from the germline V gene are SQVTM and ANQGSEA. Trimming left V 6 bases short and J 6 bases short, with 11 bases between.

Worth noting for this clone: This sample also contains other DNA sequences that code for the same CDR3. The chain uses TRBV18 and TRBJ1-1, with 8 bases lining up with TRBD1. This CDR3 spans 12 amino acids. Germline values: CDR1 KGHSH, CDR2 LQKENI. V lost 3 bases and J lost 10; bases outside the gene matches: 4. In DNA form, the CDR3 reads TGTGCCAGCTCACCTGGACAGGGCTTAGCTTTCTTT. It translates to CASSPGQGLAFF. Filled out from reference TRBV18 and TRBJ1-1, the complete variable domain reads NAGVMQNPRHLVRRRGQEARLRCSPMKGHSHVYWYRQLPEEGLKFMVYLQKENIIDESGMPKERFSAEFPKEGPSILRIQQVVRGDSAAYFCASSPGQGLAFFGQGTRLTVV.

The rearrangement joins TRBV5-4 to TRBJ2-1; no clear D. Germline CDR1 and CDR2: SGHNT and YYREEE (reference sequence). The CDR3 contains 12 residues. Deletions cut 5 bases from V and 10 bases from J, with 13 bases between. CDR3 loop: CASSSPGKEQFF. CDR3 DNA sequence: TGTGCCAGCAGTTCCCCAGGCAAGGAGCAGTTCTTC.

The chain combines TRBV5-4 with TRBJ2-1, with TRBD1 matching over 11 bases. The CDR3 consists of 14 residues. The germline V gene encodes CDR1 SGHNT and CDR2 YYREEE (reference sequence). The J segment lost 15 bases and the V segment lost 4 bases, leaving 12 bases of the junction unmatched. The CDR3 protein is CASSGYRTGGSWFF. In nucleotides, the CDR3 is TGTGCCAGCAGCGGGTACAGGACAGGGGGCTCGTGGTTCTTC.

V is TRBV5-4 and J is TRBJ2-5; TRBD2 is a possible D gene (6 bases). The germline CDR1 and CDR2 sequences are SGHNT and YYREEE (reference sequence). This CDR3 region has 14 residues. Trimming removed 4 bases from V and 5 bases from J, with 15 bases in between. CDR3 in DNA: TGTGCCAGCAGCCCGGAACTAGCTTCTGAGACCCAGTACTTC. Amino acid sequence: CASSPELASETQYF.

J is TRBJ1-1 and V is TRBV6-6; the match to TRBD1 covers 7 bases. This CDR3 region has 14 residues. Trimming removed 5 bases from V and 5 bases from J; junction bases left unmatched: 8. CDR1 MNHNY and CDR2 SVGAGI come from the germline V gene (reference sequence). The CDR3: CASSHEGARTEAFF. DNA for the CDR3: TGTGCCAGCAGTCACGAGGGGGCGCGGACTGAAGCTTTCTTT.

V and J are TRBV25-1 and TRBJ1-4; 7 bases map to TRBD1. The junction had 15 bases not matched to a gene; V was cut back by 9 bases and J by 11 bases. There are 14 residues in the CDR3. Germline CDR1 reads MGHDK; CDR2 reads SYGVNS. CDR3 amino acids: CASSLPGQRWKLFF. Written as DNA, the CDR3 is TGTGCCAGTAGCCTACCGGGACAGAGGTGGAAACTGTTTTTT.

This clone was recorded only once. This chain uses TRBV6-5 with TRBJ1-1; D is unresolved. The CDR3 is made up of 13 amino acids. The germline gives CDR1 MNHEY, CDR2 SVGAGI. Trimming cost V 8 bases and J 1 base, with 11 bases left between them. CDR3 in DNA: TGTGCCAGCGGGTACGGGCAGAACACTGAAGCTTTCTTT. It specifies CASGYGQNTEAFF.

The CDR3 sequence: CASSQAGGADTQYF. CDR3 DNA sequence: TGTGCCAGCAGCCAAGCCGGGGGAGCAGATACGCAGTATTTT. V usage is TRBV14 and J usage is TRBJ2-3, with D possibly being TRBD2 (6 bases). V lost 1 base to trimming and J lost 4 bases, with 9 bases between them. The germline CDR1 and CDR2 sequences are SGHDN and FVKESK. The length of the CDR3 is 14 residues.

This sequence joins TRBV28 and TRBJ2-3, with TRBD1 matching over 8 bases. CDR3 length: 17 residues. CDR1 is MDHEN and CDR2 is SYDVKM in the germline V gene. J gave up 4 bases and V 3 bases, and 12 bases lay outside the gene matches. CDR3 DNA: TGTGCCAGCAGTTTTTGGCTCAGACAGGGGACCTCAGATACGCAGTATTTT. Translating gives CASSFWLRQGTSDTQYF.

Written as DNA, the CDR3 is TGTGCCATCCGGACTAGCGGCACAGATACGCAGTATTTT. Residues: CAIRTSGTDTQYF. The chain recombines TRBV2 with TRBJ2-3, with 9 bases matching TRBD2. V trimming: 10 bases; J trimming: 1 base; junction bases outside the gene matches: 3. From germline, CDR1 is SNHLY and CDR2 FYNNEI. The CDR3 contains 13 residues.